The 28 T cell receptor beta chains below all came from one sample that was sequenced in a study of human T cells and chemical hapten exposure. The time point denotes: healthy volunteer bleed at 6 weeks. Whole blood, unfractionated, served as the material for total RNA extraction. One entry per CDR3 protein, called by TCRdb with MiXCR from the RACE reads. The repertoire holds roughly 71,000 distinct CDR3 sequences, with roughly 6.1% as singletons. The specimen was whole blood. These TCRs come from a female donor in good health. Some clones in this sample may be carry-over from other donors' samples.

This clonotype has a handful of counts. J is TRBJ2-1 and V is TRBV5-1; 12 bases align to TRBD2. Germline assignment: CDR1 SGHRS and CDR2 YFSETQ. The V gene end was trimmed by 0 bases and the J gene end by 6 bases; junction bases not matched to a gene: 1. The CDR3 loop spans 15 amino acids. The CDR3 region has the DNA TGCGCCAGCAGCTTGGGACTAGCGGGAGCCAATGAGCAGTTCTTC. It encodes CASSLGLAGANEQFF.

This clonotype was counted between two and nine times. The rearrangement links TRBV12-3 or TRBV12-4 to TRBJ1-4; the D is unclear. The CDR3 runs to 16 residues. Trimming took 9 bases from V and 3 from J, leaving 20 bases between them. The CDR3 coding sequence is TGTGCCAGTAGGGCTAGCGGGAGGGCCGCTAATGAAAAACTGTTTTTT. It encodes CASRASGRAANEKLFF.

This clonotype was seen ten or more times. The genes are TRBV7-2 and TRBJ2-7, with D possibly being TRBD2 (6 bases). V lost 0 bases and J lost 6, with 9 bases in between. The CDR3 loop spans 13 amino acids. Germline CDR1 reads SGHTA; CDR2 reads FQGNSA. The CDR3 is CASSLAGGVEQYF. DNA of the CDR3: TGTGCCAGCAGCTTAGCGGGAGGAGTCGAGCAGTACTTC. Filled out from reference TRBV7-2 and TRBJ2-7, the complete variable domain reads GAGVSQSPSNKVTEKGKDVELRCDPISGHTALYWYRQSLGQGLEFLIYFQGNSAPDKSGLPSDRFSAERTGGSVSTLTIQRTQQEDSAVYLCASSLAGGVEQYFGPGTRLTVT.

This clonotype appeared a few times. The chain joins TRBV29-1 to TRBJ2-5; tentatively, D is TRBD1 (5 bases). There are 14 residues in the CDR3. V lost 7 bases and J 4 bases, leaving 19 bases between the germline ends. Per germline, CDR1 SQVTM and CDR2 ANQGSEA. CDR3 coding DNA: TGCAGCGCAGAGGATCCCCAGGGAAGAGAGACCCAGTACTTC. Translation: CSAEDPQGRETQYF. Full variable domain (remainder filled in from reference TRBV29-1 and TRBJ2-5): SAVISQKPSRDICQRGTSLTIQCQVDSQVTMMFWYRQQPGQSLTLIATANQGSEATYESGFVIDKFPISRPNLTFSTLTVSNMSPEDSSIYLCSAEDPQGRETQYFGPGTRLLVL.

For this clonotype: It may be a read error: a sequence one base away is much more abundant. The CDR3 reads CASSSSGTAHSFYGYTF. CDR3 nucleotide sequence: TGTGCCAGCAGTTCGTCCGGGACAGCGCATTCCTTCTATGGCTACACCTTC. The chain is built from TRBV12-3 or TRBV12-4 and TRBJ1-2; 7 bases are shared with TRBD1. The CDR3 loop spans 17 amino acids. The trim removed 4 bases at V and 4 bases at J, leaving 15 bases unmatched.

This clonotype showed up many times. The V call is TRBV20-1, the J call TRBJ2-1; 7 nucleotides line up with TRBD2. CDR3 length: 14 residues. J lost 4 bases, V lost 5 bases, and 8 bases had no gene match. Germline V gene sequence: CDR1 DFQATT, CDR2 SNEGSKA (reference sequence). The CDR3 DNA sequence: TGCAGTGCTTTTCCGGGACTACCTTACAATGAGCAGTTCTTC. The encoded protein is CSAFPGLPYNEQFF.

This sequence joins TRBV4-3 and TRBJ2-1, with a possible D match to TRBD1 (7 bases). The CDR3 has 15 amino acids. V lost 2 bases and J 2 bases, leaving 10 bases between the germline ends. Germline CDR1 LGHNA, CDR2 YSLEER. The CDR3: CASSQQGEAYNEQFF. In DNA, the CDR3 is TGCGCCAGCAGCCAACAGGGGGAGGCCTACAATGAGCAGTTCTTC.

The V call is TRBV18, the J call TRBJ2-3; D not certain. This CDR3 comprises 14 residues. Per the germline V gene, CDR1 is KGHSH and CDR2 is LQKENI. Trimming cost V 6 bases and J 6 bases, with 16 bases left between them. The CDR3, as DNA: TGTGCCAGCTCGAAGGAGCTAGTCGGGGATACGCAGTATTTT. Encoded protein: CASSKELVGDTQYF.

This clonotype was found many times. The chain employs TRBV5-1 and TRBJ1-5; D is undetermined. The CDR3 runs 15 residues. V lost 0 bases and J 0 bases, leaving 7 bases between the germline ends. CDR1 SGHRS and CDR2 YFSETQ come from the germline V gene. In nucleotides, the CDR3 is TGCGCCAGCAGCTTGGAAGGGAATAGCAATCAGCCCCAGCATTTT. Translated, it gives CASSLEGNSNQPQHF.

For this clonotype: A read error is possible here, since a much larger clone lies one base away. The chain has TRBV7-9 and TRBJ2-2; D may be TRBD2 (6 bases). Germline CDR1 reads SEHNR; CDR2 reads FQNEAQ (reference sequence). This CDR3 has 16 residues. CDR3 protein: CASSPLGGAATGKLFF. The DNA of the CDR3 is TGTGCCAGCAGCCCCCTAGGCGGGGCGGCCACCGGGAAGCTGTTTTTT.

At least ten counts were recorded for this clonotype. This rearrangement joins TRBV29-1 to TRBJ2-7; D ambiguous. The CDR3 sequence is 13 residues long. The V gene's germline CDR1 is SQVTM and CDR2 ANQGSEA. V lost 8 bases and J 0 bases, leaving 14 bases between the germline ends. The CDR3: CSLDLPSSYEQYF. The DNA of the CDR3 is TGCAGCTTAGACCTCCCAAGCTCCTACGAGCAGTACTTC.

This clonotype appeared many times. The chain is built from TRBV28 and TRBJ2-3; TRBD2 agrees at 10 bases. CDR1 is MDHEN and CDR2 is SYDVKM in the germline V gene. Trimming at V came to 4 bases and at J to 5 bases, leaving 6 bases not matched to a gene. The CDR3 loop spans 15 amino acids. This chain's CDR3 is CASSSYSGRQDTQYF. CDR3 DNA sequence: TGTGCCAGCAGTTCTTATAGCGGGAGGCAAGATACGCAGTATTTT. The full variable domain, rest sourced from reference TRBV28 and TRBJ2-3, is DVKVTQSSRYLVKRTGEKVFLECVQDMDHENMFWYRQDPGLGLRLIYFSYDVKMKEKGDIPEGYSVSREKKERFSLILESASTNQTSMYLCASSSYSGRQDTQYFGPGTRLTVL.

At least ten counts were recorded for this clonotype. One end of the junction varies from germline; a read error may be responsible. The chain uses TRBV12-3 or TRBV12-4 and TRBJ2-4; D gene ambiguous. The CDR3 consists of 13 residues. CDR3 nucleotides: TGTGCCAGCAGATTAGCTTCCAAAAACATTCAGTACTTC. Translation gives CASRLASKNIQYF.

In this sample, this clonotype turned up a few times. V gene TRBV19 combines with J gene TRBJ1-1; 9 bases are a match to TRBD1. CDR3 length equals 19 residues. The ends lost 3 bases at V and 4 bases at J; junction bases unmatched: 18. From germline, CDR1 is LNHDA and CDR2 SQIVND (reference sequence). DNA for the CDR3: TGTGCCAGTAGTATTAAGTTACAGGGGGCCATTTTCGCGAGCACTGAAGCTTTCTTT. Its translation is CASSIKLQGAIFASTEAFF.

This clonotype has a count of ten or more. The chain carries TRBV4-3 and TRBJ2-1; 10 bases fit TRBD2. The CDR3 runs 17 residues. V lost 1 base and J lost 4; bases outside the gene matches: 7. CDR1 LGHNA and CDR2 YSLEER come from the germline V gene. CDR3 loop: CASSQGEAGGAYNEQFF. The CDR3 bases are TGCGCCAGCAGCCAAGGGGAAGCGGGAGGGGCTTACAATGAGCAGTTCTTC.

This clonotype was seen many times. V gene TRBV20-1 combines with J gene TRBJ2-3; 8 nucleotides align to TRBD2. The CDR3 has 13 residues. The trim removed 2 bases at V and 4 bases at J, leaving 2 bases unmatched. CDR1 and CDR2 from the germline V gene are DFQATT and SNEGSKA (reference sequence). CDR3 in amino acids: CSARLAGADTQYF. In nucleotides, the CDR3 is TGCAGTGCTAGACTAGCGGGCGCAGATACGCAGTATTTT.

This clonotype was seen a handful of times. The V and J genes are TRBV25-1 and TRBJ2-6; TRBD1 is a possible D gene (6 bases). This CDR3 spans 16 amino acids. Germline V gives CDR1 MGHDK, CDR2 SYGVNS. Trimming removed 5 bases from V and 0 bases from J, with 11 bases in between. The CDR3: CASSSLDSSGANVLTF. The CDR3 nucleotides read TGTGCCAGCAGTTCCCTGGACAGCTCTGGGGCCAACGTCCTGACTTTC.

This clonotype came up many times. The gene calls are TRBV21-1 and TRBJ2-3; TRBD2, as called in the table, went unchecked against the DNA. TRBV21-1 is marked as a pseudogene. CDR3 length: 17 residues. CDR3 protein: CASSKAFERETTDTQYF. Here the CDR3 DNA reads TGTGCCAGCAGCAAAGCGTTCGAGCGGGAGACTACAGATACGCAGTATTTT.

This clonotype was counted only a few times. The junction departs from germline at one end; a sequencing error may be responsible. This chain uses TRBV7-7 with TRBJ2-2; unclear D gene. Germline V lookup: CDR1 SSHAT, CDR2 FNYEAQ (reference sequence). This CDR3 has 13 amino acids. This chain's CDR3 is CASSLGDTGELFF. In DNA, the CDR3 is TGTGCTAGCAGCTTAGGAGACACCGGGGAGCTGTTTTTT.

Only a few counts were recorded for this clonotype. The genes are TRBV5-1 and TRBJ2-3; 11 bases agree with TRBD2. Germline loops: CDR1 SGHRS, CDR2 YFSETQ. J was trimmed by 2 bases and V by 4 bases; bases with no gene match: 6. CDR3 length: 16 amino acids. The CDR3 here is CASSLGTSGPTDTQYF. DNA for the CDR3: TGCGCCAGCAGCCTAGGGACTAGCGGTCCCACAGATACGCAGTATTTT.

Many counts were recorded for this clonotype. CDR3 in amino acids: CSVEDRAGDFEQFF. DNA for the CDR3: TGCAGCGTTGAAGATCGAGCGGGAGATTTTGAGCAGTTCTTC. This chain connects TRBV29-1 to TRBJ2-1; 8 bases align to TRBD2. J lost 9 bases, V lost 0 bases, and 7 bases had no gene match. Germline V lookup: CDR1 SQVTM, CDR2 ANQGSEA. CDR3 length: 14 residues.

This clonotype was counted only a few times. The V and J genes are TRBV2 and TRBJ2-6, with a possible D match to TRBD1 (5 bases). CDR1 is SNHLY, CDR2 FYNNEI, per germline. Trimming took 4 bases from V and 2 from J, leaving 9 bases between them. The CDR3 is 15 amino acids. This CDR3 reads CASSVAGTGANVLTF. The CDR3 coding sequence is TGTGCCAGCAGTGTTGCAGGGACTGGGGCCAACGTCCTGACTTTC.

The chain combines TRBV20-1 with TRBJ2-7; D gene uncertain. Germline V CDR1 and CDR2: DFQATT, SNEGSKA (reference sequence). The germline V and J ends were trimmed by 3 bases and 5 bases, with 8 bases remaining between them. There are 11 residues in the CDR3. CDR3 DNA: TGCAGTGCTAGGGCGGCTCACGAGCAGTACTTC. Translating it yields CSARAAHEQYF.

This clonotype occurred many times. V and J are TRBV7-2 and TRBJ2-3; the D gene is possibly TRBD2 (6 bases). Germline loops: CDR1 SGHTA, CDR2 FQGNSA. The CDR3 contains 16 residues. V was shortened by 0 bases and J by 8 bases, with 18 bases between the two germline ends. The DNA of the CDR3 is TGTGCCAGCAGCTTAGCGGGAGCGGGTTCGGGAGTTACGCAGTATTTT. Translation: CASSLAGAGSGVTQYF.

This clonotype occurred many times. The chain recombines TRBV28 with TRBJ2-2; perhaps TRBD2 as D (6 bases). The V and J ends lost 7 bases and 0 bases respectively, with 12 bases between them. The CDR3 loop spans 15 amino acids. Germline-derived CDR1 and CDR2 are MDHEN and SYDVKM. This chain's CDR3 is CASIMGGANTGELFF. The CDR3 region has the DNA TGTGCCAGCATAATGGGGGGAGCGAACACCGGGGAGCTGTTTTTT.

This clonotype appeared a few times. The chain uses TRBV28 and TRBJ2-4; no clear D. The germline gives CDR1 MDHEN, CDR2 SYDVKM. Trimming left V 3 bases short and J 1 base short, with 10 bases between. The CDR3 is 15 amino acids. In DNA form, the CDR3 reads TGTGCCAGCAGTTTGGGGAATAGGGCCAAAAACATTCAGTACTTC. Protein sequence: CASSLGNRAKNIQYF.

V gene TRBV11-2 combines with J gene TRBJ1-1; D gene unclear. Germline V gives CDR1 SGHAT, CDR2 FQNNGV. Trimming left V 8 bases short and J 4 bases short, with 14 bases between. This CDR3 has 13 residues. CDR3 sequence (DNA): TGTGCCAGCCGACTAACGGGCGTCACTGAAGCTTTCTTT. It specifies CASRLTGVTEAFF. The full variable domain, with the rest looked up from reference TRBV11-2 and TRBJ1-1, is EAGVAQSPRYKIIEKRQSVAFWCNPISGHATLYWYQQILGQGPKLLIQFQNNGVVDDSQLPKDRFSAERLKGVDSTLKIQPAKLEDSAVYLCASRLTGVTEAFFGQGTRLTVV.

This clonotype was picked up many times. The V and J genes are TRBV2 and TRBJ1-2; 9 bases are a match to TRBD1. CDR3 size: 16 residues. Trimming cost V 5 bases and J 4 bases; bases outside gene matches: 11. Germline V lookup: CDR1 SNHLY, CDR2 FYNNEI. This chain's CDR3 is CASSPSGQGLVYGYTF. CDR3 bases: TGTGCCAGCAGTCCCTCCGGACAGGGGCTAGTCTATGGCTACACCTTC.